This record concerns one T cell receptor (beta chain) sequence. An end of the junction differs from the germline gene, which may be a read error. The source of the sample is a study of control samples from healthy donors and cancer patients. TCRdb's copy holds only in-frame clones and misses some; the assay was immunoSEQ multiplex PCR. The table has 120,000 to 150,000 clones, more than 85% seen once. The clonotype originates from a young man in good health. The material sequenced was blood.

In DNA, the CDR3 is TGTGCCGGCAGCCAGAACACTGAAGCTTTCTTT. As protein: CAGSQNTEAFF. The genes are TRBV7-9 and TRBJ1-1; D not certain. Germline V CDR1 and CDR2: SEHNR, FQNEAQ (reference sequence). CDR3 length equals 11 residues.